This is a list of T cell receptor beta chains from one sample in a study of blood T cell repertoires in COVID-19. Using immunoSEQ multiplex PCR, the repertoire was profiled, and TCRdb retains in-frame clones only, with some absent. The data show some 250,000 clones, around 82% seen once. Material for sequencing was peripheral blood. The receptors originated from an elderly man with acute or convalescent COVID-19. Each CDR3 is given with its conserved first and last residue. A D gene is named only where the DNA matches it firmly. Only some rows state a clone size, as once, few, many or a class for expanded clones.

clone_size: once
d_call: TRBD1
cdr3_length: 14
v_call: TRBV6-5
j_call: TRBJ1-2
cdr3_nt: TGTGCCAGCAGTCCCGGGACAGGACCTTATGGCTACACCTTC
cdr3_aa: CASSPGTGPYGYTF

clone_size: NA
d_call: NA
cdr3_length: 14
v_call: TRBV5-1
j_call: TRBJ2-1
cdr3_nt: TGCGCCAGCAGCTTCAGCGGGTCGAACAATGAGCAGTTCTTC
cdr3_aa: CASSFSGSNNEQFF

clone_size: NA
d_call: TRBD2
cdr3_length: 13
v_call: TRBV5-1
j_call: TRBJ2-5
cdr3_nt: TGCGCCAGCAGCCTGAGCGGGATCGGGACCCAGTACTTC
cdr3_aa: CASSLSGIGTQYF

clone_size: NA
d_call: NA
cdr3_length: 13
v_call: TRBV28
j_call: TRBJ1-1
cdr3_nt: TGTGCCGTCTTGCGGACAGCGCCTTCTGAAGCTTTCTTT
cdr3_aa: CAVLRTAPSEAFF

clone_size: NA
d_call: NA
cdr3_length: 15
v_call: TRBV5-3
j_call: TRBJ2-7
cdr3_nt: TGTGCCAGAAGCCATCTGACAGGTTGCTCCTACGAGCAGTACTTC
cdr3_aa: CARSHLTGCSYEQYF

clone_size: NA
d_call: NA
cdr3_length: 12
v_call: TRBV3-1/TRBV3-2
j_call: TRBJ1-2
cdr3_nt: TGTGCCAGCGAGGGTGCTTTGAATGGCTACACCTTC
cdr3_aa: CASEGALNGYTF

clone_size: NA
d_call: TRBD2
cdr3_length: 16
v_call: TRBV29-1
j_call: TRBJ2-7
cdr3_nt: TGCAGCGTTGAACTAGTTACGGGACTAATTAACCCCGAGCAGTACTTC
cdr3_aa: CSVELVTGLINPEQYF

clone_size: once
d_call: TRBD1
cdr3_length: 12
v_call: TRBV30
j_call: TRBJ1-2
cdr3_nt: TGTGCCTGGGTAGACCGGACAGGGAGTCACACCTTC
cdr3_aa: CAWVDRTGSHTF

clone_size: NA
d_call: NA
cdr3_length: 14
v_call: TRBV9
j_call: TRBJ2-5
cdr3_nt: TGTGCCAGCAGCGTAGTAGCAGACTCGGAGACCCAGTACTTC
cdr3_aa: CASSVVADSETQYF

clone_size: NA
d_call: TRBD1
cdr3_length: 14
v_call: TRBV6-6
j_call: TRBJ1-6
cdr3_nt: TGTGCCAGCAGTCCCGGGACAGAGAATTCACCCCTCCACTTT
cdr3_aa: CASSPGTENSPLHF

clone_size: few
d_call: TRBD2
cdr3_length: 14
v_call: TRBV5-1
j_call: TRBJ2-7
cdr3_nt: TGCGCCAGCAGCTTGGAAGCGGGGTTGGGTGAGCAGTACTTC
cdr3_aa: CASSLEAGLGEQYF

clone_size: NA
d_call: NA
cdr3_length: 13
v_call: TRBV29-1
j_call: TRBJ2-7
cdr3_nt: TGCAGCGTTGAACTAGGCGAGACCTACGAGCAGTACTTC
cdr3_aa: CSVELGETYEQYF

clone_size: NA
d_call: TRBD2
cdr3_length: 17
v_call: TRBV28
j_call: TRBJ2-3
cdr3_nt: TGTGCCAGCACTAATGAGCGTCTAGCGGGAGTTTCAGATACGCAGTATTTT
cdr3_aa: CASTNERLAGVSDTQYF

clone_size: NA
d_call: TRBD1
cdr3_length: 14
v_call: TRBV5-1
j_call: TRBJ1-2
cdr3_nt: TGCGCCAGCAGCGTACAGGGGGCGGACTATGGCTACACCTTC
cdr3_aa: CASSVQGADYGYTF

clone_size: NA
d_call: TRBD1
cdr3_length: 16
v_call: TRBV6-1
j_call: TRBJ1-6
cdr3_nt: TGTGCCAGCAGTGACCAGACAGGGATGGTTAATTCACCCCTCCACTTT
cdr3_aa: CASSDQTGMVNSPLHF

clone_size: NA
d_call: TRBD1
cdr3_length: 15
v_call: TRBV19
j_call: TRBJ2-5
cdr3_nt: TGTGCCAGTAGTCCAAGGACAGGGGGCGTCGAGACCCAGTACTTC
cdr3_aa: CASSPRTGGVETQYF

clone_size: NA
d_call: TRBD2
cdr3_length: 17
v_call: TRBV18
j_call: TRBJ2-3
cdr3_nt: TGTGCCAGCTCACCGGGAGCCCTAGCGGGGTACACAGATACGCAGTATTTT
cdr3_aa: CASSPGALAGYTDTQYF

clone_size: NA
d_call: NA
cdr3_length: 13
v_call: TRBV5-1
j_call: TRBJ2-2
cdr3_nt: TGCGCCAGCAGCCTGACAGTTTCCGGGGAGCTGTTTTTT
cdr3_aa: CASSLTVSGELFF